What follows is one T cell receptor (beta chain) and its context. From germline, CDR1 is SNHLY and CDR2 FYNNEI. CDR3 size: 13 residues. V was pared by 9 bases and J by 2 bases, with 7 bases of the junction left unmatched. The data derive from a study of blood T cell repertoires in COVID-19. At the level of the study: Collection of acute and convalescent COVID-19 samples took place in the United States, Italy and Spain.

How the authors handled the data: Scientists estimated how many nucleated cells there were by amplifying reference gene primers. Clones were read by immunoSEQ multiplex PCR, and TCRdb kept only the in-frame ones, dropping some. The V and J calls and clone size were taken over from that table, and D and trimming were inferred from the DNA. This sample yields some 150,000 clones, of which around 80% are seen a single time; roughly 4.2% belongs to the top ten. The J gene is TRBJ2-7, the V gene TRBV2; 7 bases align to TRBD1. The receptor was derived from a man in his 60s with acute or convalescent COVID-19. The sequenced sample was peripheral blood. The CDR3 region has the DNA TGTGCCAGTGATAGGGACAGCACCTACGAGCAGTACTTC. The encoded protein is CASDRDSTYEQYF.